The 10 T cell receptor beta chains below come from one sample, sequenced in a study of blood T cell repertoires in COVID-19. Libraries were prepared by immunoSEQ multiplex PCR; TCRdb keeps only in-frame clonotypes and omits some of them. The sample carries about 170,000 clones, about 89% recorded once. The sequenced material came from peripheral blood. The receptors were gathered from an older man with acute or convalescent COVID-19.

The DNA of the CDR3 is TGTGCCAGCAGCTTGGCCTTTGAGCACAATCAGCCCCAGCATTTT. It translates to CASSLAFEHNQPQHF. V is TRBV5-6 and J is TRBJ1-5; unclear D gene. The CDR3 runs to 15 residues. V lost 0 bases and J 3 bases, leaving 10 bases between the germline ends. Germline V gene sequence: CDR1 SGHDT, CDR2 YYEEEE.

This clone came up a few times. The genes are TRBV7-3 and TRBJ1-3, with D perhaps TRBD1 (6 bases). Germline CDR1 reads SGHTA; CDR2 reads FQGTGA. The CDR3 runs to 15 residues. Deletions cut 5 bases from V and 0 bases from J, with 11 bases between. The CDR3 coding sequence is TGTGCCAGCAGCCTCGACAGGCGCTCTGGAAACACCATATATTTT. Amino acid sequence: CASSLDRRSGNTIYF. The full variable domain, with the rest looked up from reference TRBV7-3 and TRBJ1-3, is GAGVSQTPSNKVTEKGKYVELRCDPISGHTALYWYRQSLGQGPEFLIYFQGTGAADDSGLPNDRFFAVRPEGSVSTLKIQRTERGDSAVYLCASSLDRRSGNTIYFGEGSWLTVV.

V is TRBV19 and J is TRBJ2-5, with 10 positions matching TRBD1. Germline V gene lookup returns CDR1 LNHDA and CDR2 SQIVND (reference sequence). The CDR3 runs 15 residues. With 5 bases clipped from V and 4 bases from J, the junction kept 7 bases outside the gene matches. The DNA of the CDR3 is TGTGCCAGTAGTGTACGGGACAGGGGTGGAGAGACCCAGTACTTC. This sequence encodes CASSVRDRGGETQYF.

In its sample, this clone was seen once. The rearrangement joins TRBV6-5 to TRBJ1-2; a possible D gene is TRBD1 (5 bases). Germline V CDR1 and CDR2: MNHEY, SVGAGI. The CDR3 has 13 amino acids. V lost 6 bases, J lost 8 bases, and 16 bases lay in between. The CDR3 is CASSSQGAGGYTF. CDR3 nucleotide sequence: TGTGCCAGCAGCTCCCAGGGAGCGGGAGGCTACACCTTC.

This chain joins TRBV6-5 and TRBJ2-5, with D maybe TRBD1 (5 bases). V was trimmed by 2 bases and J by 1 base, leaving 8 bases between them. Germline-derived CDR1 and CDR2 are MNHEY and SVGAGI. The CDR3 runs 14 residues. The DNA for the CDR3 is TGTGCCAGCAGTTACGCGCAGGGCCAAGAGACCCAGTACTTC. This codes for CASSYAQGQETQYF.

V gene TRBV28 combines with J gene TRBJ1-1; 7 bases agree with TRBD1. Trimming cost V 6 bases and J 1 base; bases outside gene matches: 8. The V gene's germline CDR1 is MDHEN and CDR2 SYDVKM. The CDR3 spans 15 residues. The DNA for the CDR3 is TGTGCCAGCAGGGTAGGGGGCGCGGGGAACACTGAAGCTTTCTTT. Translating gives CASRVGGAGNTEAFF.

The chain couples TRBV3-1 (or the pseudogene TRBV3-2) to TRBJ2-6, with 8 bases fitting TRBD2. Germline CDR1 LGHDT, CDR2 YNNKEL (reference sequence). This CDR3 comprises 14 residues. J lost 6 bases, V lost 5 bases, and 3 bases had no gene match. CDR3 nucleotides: TGTGCCAGCAGCGCGGGAGGAATGGCCAACGTCCTGACTTTC. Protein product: CASSAGGMANVLTF.

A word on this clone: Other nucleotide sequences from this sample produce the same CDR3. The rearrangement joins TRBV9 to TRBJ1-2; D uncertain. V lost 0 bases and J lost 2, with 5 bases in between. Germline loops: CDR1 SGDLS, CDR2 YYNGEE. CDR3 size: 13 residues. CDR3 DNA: TGTGCCAGCAGCGTAGCAGTCAACTATGGCTACACCTTC. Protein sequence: CASSVAVNYGYTF.

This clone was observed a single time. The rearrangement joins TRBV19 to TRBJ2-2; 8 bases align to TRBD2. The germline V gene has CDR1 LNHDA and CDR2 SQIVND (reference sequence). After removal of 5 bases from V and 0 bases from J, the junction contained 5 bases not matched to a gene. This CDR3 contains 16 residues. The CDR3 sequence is CASSSRLATNTGELFF. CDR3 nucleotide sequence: TGTGCCAGTAGTTCCCGACTAGCGACGAACACCGGGGAGCTGTTTTTT.

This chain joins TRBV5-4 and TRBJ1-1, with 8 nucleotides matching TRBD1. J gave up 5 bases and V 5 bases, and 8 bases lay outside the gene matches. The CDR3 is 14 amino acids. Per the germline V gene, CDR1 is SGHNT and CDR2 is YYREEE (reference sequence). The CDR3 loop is CASRQDRGRTEAFF. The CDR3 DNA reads TGTGCCAGCAGACAAGACAGGGGAAGGACTGAAGCTTTCTTT.